This passage covers 31 T cell receptor beta chains from one sample sequenced in a study of T cells in Graves' hyperthyroidism and ophthalmopathy. The investigators amplified TCR beta CDR3 regions from RNA transcripts. The HTBI set primed first-round TCR CDR3 RT-PCR. Each CDR3 protein is one row after TCRdb ran MiXCR on the multiplex PCR reads. The table shows some 800,000 distinct CDR3 sequences, with around 38% occurring only once. Sequenced sample: blood. The source of these receptors is a man between 18 and 35 years old with Graves' hyperthyroidism.

This clonotype was recorded many times. V gene TRBV14 combines with J gene TRBJ1-6, with D perhaps matching TRBD1 (6 bases). The CDR3 loop spans 14 amino acids. Trimming took off 1 base at V and 10 bases at J, with 11 bases between the two ends. CDR1 is SGHDN and CDR2 is FVKESK in the germline V gene. This CDR3 reads CASSQAQGNSPLHF. CDR3 coding DNA: TGTGCCAGCAGCCAAGCCCAGGGGAACTCACCCCTCCACTTT.

This clonotype was found once. This chain links TRBV2 with TRBJ1-4; no reliable D call. The V gene's germline CDR1 is SNHLY and CDR2 FYNNEI. The CDR3 has 14 amino acids. V shed 4 bases and J shed 5 bases, with 11 bases lying between them. CDR3 nucleotides: TGTGCCAGCAGTGTTCCGGGCCCGAATGAAAAACTGTTTTTT. Translating it yields CASSVPGPNEKLFF.

V usage is TRBV15 and J usage is TRBJ1-1; the D is unclear. The CDR3 is made up of 13 amino acids. CDR1 is LNHNV, CDR2 YYDKDF, per germline (reference sequence). Trimming pared 9 bases from V and 0 bases from J, leaving 11 bases between. CDR3 loop: CATAAGMNTEAFF. DNA for the CDR3: TGTGCCACGGCTGCTGGGATGAACACTGAAGCTTTCTTT.

In its sample, this clonotype was seen many times. The chain carries TRBV7-2 and TRBJ2-7; D gene uncertain. This CDR3 is 13 amino acids long. The V end was cut by 1 base, the J end by 2 bases, with 6 bases between. The germline V gene encodes CDR1 SGHTA and CDR2 FQGNSA. CDR3 nucleotide sequence: TGTGCCAGCAGCTTAGAAGCCGCCTACGAGCAGTACTTC. This encodes CASSLEAAYEQYF.

This sequence joins TRBV12-5 and TRBJ1-5; 10 positions agree with TRBD1. The CDR3 consists of 15 residues. With 5 bases clipped from V and 5 bases from J, the junction kept 6 bases outside the gene matches. CDR1 LGHNT and CDR2 FRNRAP come from the germline V gene. CDR3 amino acids: CASGGGQGTDQPQHF. In DNA, the CDR3 is TGTGCTAGTGGTGGGGGACAGGGGACAGATCAGCCCCAGCATTTT.

In this sample, this clonotype turned up many times. The chain links TRBV20-1 to TRBJ1-2; no clear D. Germline assignment: CDR1 DFQATT and CDR2 SNEGSKA (reference sequence). V lost 3 bases and J lost 0, with 5 bases in between. CDR3 size: 12 residues. As DNA, the CDR3 is TGCAGTGCTAGGTCAGCTAACTATGGCTACACCTTC. Amino acid sequence: CSARSANYGYTF.

The chain carries TRBV12-3 or TRBV12-4 and TRBJ2-7, with D tentatively TRBD2 (5 bases). The length of the CDR3 is 15 residues. Deletions cut 2 bases from V and 2 bases from J, with 13 bases between. The CDR3 protein is CASSLRRGITYEQYF. The DNA of the CDR3 is TGTGCCAGCAGTTTACGACGGGGTATTACCTACGAGCAGTACTTC.

This clonotype showed up many times. This chain links TRBV9 with TRBJ1-5; D unclear. Germline V gene lookup returns CDR1 SGDLS and CDR2 YYNGEE. This CDR3 spans 14 amino acids. V was trimmed by 4 bases and J by 4 bases, leaving 12 bases between them. CDR3 in DNA: TGTGCCAGCAGCCCCCAAGAGGCTAATCAGCCCCAGCATTTT. Translated: CASSPQEANQPQHF.

Remarks on this clonotype: A much larger clone lies a single base off, so this may be a read error. The chain employs TRBV29-1 and TRBJ2-7; no clear D gene. Trimming stripped 0 bases from V and 6 bases from J, with 6 bases between. The germline gives CDR1 SQVTM, CDR2 ANQGSEA. The CDR3 is made up of 11 amino acids. In DNA, the CDR3 is TGCAGCGTTGAAGATCGCAGCGAGCAGTACTTC. This encodes CSVEDRSEQYF.

The chain links TRBV4-1 to TRBJ1-4, with D unresolved. The CDR3 is 12 amino acids. The V gene lost 0 bases and the J gene lost 7 bases, with 3 bases spanning the gap. Germline lookup yields CDR1 MGHRA and CDR2 YSYEKL. CDR3 DNA: TGCGCCAGCAGCCAAGAGGTTGAAAAACTGTTTTTT. Translation: CASSQEVEKLFF.

This clonotype was found many times. The rearrangement joins TRBV10-3 to TRBJ1-2, with D unclear. V lost 0 bases and J lost 7, with 21 bases in between. The germline V gene has CDR1 ENHRY and CDR2 SYGVKD. The CDR3 totals 17 residues. The CDR3 DNA reads TGTGCCATCAGTGAGTCCCTGGTGGTGACGATCCTTGCTGGCTACACCTTC. This translates into CAISESLVVTILAGYTF.

In its sample, this clonotype was seen a few times. The chain is built from TRBV7-8 and TRBJ1-5; D unclear. Germline values: CDR1 SGHVS, CDR2 FQNEAQ. The CDR3 runs 13 residues. The germline V and J ends were trimmed by 9 bases and 7 bases, with 16 bases remaining between them. In DNA form, the CDR3 reads TGTGCCAGTAGTTTCGCCCCTCTACAGCCCCAGCATTTT. Protein sequence: CASSFAPLQPQHF.

This clonotype was seen many times. V usage is TRBV12-5 and J usage is TRBJ2-7; D remains unclear. This CDR3 has 10 amino acids. Deletions cut 6 bases from V and 7 bases from J, with 7 bases between. CDR1 LGHNT and CDR2 FRNRAP come from the germline V gene. The CDR3, as DNA: TGTGCTAGTGGCCACTCGGAGCAGTACTTC. Its translation: CASGHSEQYF.

This sequence joins TRBV7-9 and TRBJ1-1; 11 bases agree with TRBD1. Germline-derived CDR1 and CDR2 are SEHNR and FQNEAQ (reference sequence). The V segment lost 5 bases and the J segment 4 bases; nucleotides outside the gene matches: 6. The CDR3 runs to 15 residues. The CDR3 spells CASSTTGTGGTEAFF. In DNA, the CDR3 is TGTGCCAGCAGCACAACAGGGACAGGGGGCACTGAAGCTTTCTTT.

This clonotype was counted only a few times. The rearrangement joins TRBV7-9 to TRBJ2-6, with a weak D call TRBD2 (5 bases). The CDR3 runs to 14 residues. Trimming stripped 7 bases from V and 2 bases from J, with 9 bases between. CDR1 SEHNR and CDR2 FQNEAQ come from the germline V gene (reference sequence). CDR3: CASTGVAGANVLTF. The CDR3 region has the DNA TGTGCCAGCACCGGGGTGGCTGGGGCCAACGTCCTGACTTTC.

This clonotype was detected ten times or more. The V and J genes are TRBV7-9 and TRBJ2-7; a possible D gene is TRBD2 (5 bases). The CDR3 consists of 11 residues. V lost 6 bases and J lost 5, with 8 bases in between. The germline gives CDR1 SEHNR, CDR2 FQNEAQ (reference sequence). CDR3 sequence (DNA): TGTGCCAGCAGACACGGGGACGAGCAGTACTTC. Its protein is CASRHGDEQYF.

This clonotype was detected a few times. The rearrangement uses TRBV7-2 and TRBJ1-2; 7 bases are shared with TRBD1. There are 16 residues in the CDR3. V lost 0 bases, J lost 4 bases, and 8 bases stayed unmatched. Germline CDR1 SGHTA, CDR2 FQGNSA. This CDR3 is CASSLAGTERLYGYTF. CDR3 bases: TGTGCCAGCAGCTTAGCAGGGACAGAAAGGCTCTATGGCTACACCTTC.

This clonotype appeared many times. The rearrangement links TRBV5-6 to TRBJ1-1; D is ambiguous. CDR1 and CDR2 (germline): SGHDT, YYEEEE. The CDR3 covers 14 residues. V was pared by 3 bases and J by 4 bases, with 13 bases between. The CDR3 here is CASSSEVTGTEAFF. In nucleotides, the CDR3 is TGTGCCAGCAGCTCTGAGGTCACTGGCACTGAAGCTTTCTTT.

Concerning this clonotype: This may be a read error, as it is one base from a much larger clone. V usage is TRBV10-2 and J usage is TRBJ2-7; TRBD2 matches at 11 bases. The CDR3 loop spans 15 amino acids. The germline V gene has CDR1 WSHSY and CDR2 SAAADI. The CDR3 loop is CASSFVAGGTDEQYF. As DNA, the CDR3 is TGTGCCAGCAGCTTCGTAGCGGGAGGGACCGACGAGCAGTACTTC.

This clonotype was recorded once. Just one base apart from a much larger clone, this may be a read error. The V gene is TRBV19, the J gene TRBJ1-5; D is ambiguous. The CDR3 consists of 14 residues. The V gene's germline CDR1 is LNHDA and CDR2 SQIVND (reference sequence). The V end lost 11 bases, the J end lost 5 bases, and 19 bases lay between the germline ends. The CDR3 DNA follows: TGTGCCGGTACCCTGACGTCGGTAGATCAGCCCCAGCATTTT. It codes for CAGTLTSVDQPQHF.

The chain has TRBV13 and TRBJ2-7; D gene unclear. The CDR3 totals 14 residues. Trimming left V 3 bases short and J 0 bases short, with 9 bases between. In germline, CDR1 is PRHDT, CDR2 FYEKMQ (reference sequence). CDR3 residues: CASSLWLSSYEQYF. CDR3 bases: TGTGCCAGCAGCTTGTGGCTGAGCTCCTACGAGCAGTACTTC. The full variable domain, rest sourced from reference TRBV13 and TRBJ2-7, is AAGVIQSPRHLIKEKRETATLKCYPIPRHDTVYWYQQGPGQDPQFLISFYEKMQSDKGSIPDRFSAQQFSDYHSELNMSSLELGDSALYFCASSLWLSSYEQYFGPGTRLTVT.

DNA for the CDR3: TGTGCCAGCAGCTTGGGATCCATCACGGAGGGCGGGGAGCTGTTTTTT. Its translation is CASSLGSITEGGELFF. This sequence joins TRBV7-9 and TRBJ2-2, with a tentative D call TRBD2 (6 bases). The CDR3 totals 16 residues. CDR1 and CDR2 (germline): SEHNR, FQNEAQ (reference sequence). V was shortened by 3 bases and J by 7 bases, with 18 bases between the two germline ends.

The chain has TRBV7-2 and TRBJ1-1; D is uncertain. This CDR3 spans 16 amino acids. The germline V and J ends were trimmed by 4 bases and 4 bases, with 19 bases remaining between them. Germline loops: CDR1 SGHTA, CDR2 FQGNSA. The chain's CDR3 is CASSYRRLGLGTEAFF. CDR3 nucleotide sequence: TGTGCCAGCAGCTACCGTCGGCTAGGGCTTGGCACTGAAGCTTTCTTT.

Many counts were recorded for this clonotype. V gene TRBV2 combines with J gene TRBJ2-7; TRBD2 agrees at 7 bases. J was trimmed by 3 bases and V by 11 bases; bases with no gene match: 7. This CDR3 contains 12 residues. CDR1 and CDR2 (germline): SNHLY, FYNNEI. The CDR3, as DNA: TGTGCCGGCACTAGCGTGGGCTACGAGCAGTACTTC. Amino acids: CAGTSVGYEQYF.

The genes are TRBV13 and TRBJ2-7; D may be TRBD1 or TRBD2 (5 bases each). CDR1 PRHDT and CDR2 FYEKMQ come from the germline V gene (reference sequence). V lost 4 bases and J 2 bases, leaving 15 bases between the germline ends. The CDR3 spans 15 residues. Here the CDR3 DNA reads TGTGCCAGCAGCTGGGGTGGGGCGGAGGCCTACGAGCAGTACTTC. Translating it yields CASSWGGAEAYEQYF. The full variable domain, rest sourced from reference TRBV13 and TRBJ2-7, is AAGVIQSPRHLIKEKRETATLKCYPIPRHDTVYWYQQGPGQDPQFLISFYEKMQSDKGSIPDRFSAQQFSDYHSELNMSSLELGDSALYFCASSWGGAEAYEQYFGPGTRLTVT.

DNA of the CDR3: TGTGCCAGCAGTCCCTCTCAGGGAAATGAGCAGTTCTTC. It specifies CASSPSQGNEQFF. This sequence joins TRBV25-1 and TRBJ2-1; TRBD1 is a possible D gene (5 bases). Germline CDR1 is MGHDK and CDR2 is SYGVNS. V shed 5 bases and J shed 7 bases, with 12 bases lying between them. The CDR3 extends over 13 amino acids. Filled out from reference TRBV25-1 and TRBJ2-1, the complete variable domain reads EADIYQTPRYLVIGTGKKITLECSQTMGHDKMYWYQQDPGMELHLIHYSYGVNSTEKGDLSSESTVSRIRTEHFPLTLESARPSHTSQYLCASSPSQGNEQFFGPGTRLTVL.

V and J are TRBV15 and TRBJ2-7; D is unresolved. V was shortened by 3 bases and J by 3 bases, with 6 bases between the two germline ends. The CDR3 is 12 residues long. Germline values: CDR1 LNHNV, CDR2 YYDKDF (reference sequence). The CDR3 bases are TGTGCCACCAGCAGCGCCAGCTACGAGCAGTACTTC. Translation gives CATSSASYEQYF.

This clonotype was counted a few times. The gene calls are TRBV15 and TRBJ2-5; D assignment may be TRBD1 or TRBD2 (5 bases each). There are 15 residues in the CDR3. Trimming took off 3 bases at V and 5 bases at J, with 16 bases between the two ends. CDR1 LNHNV and CDR2 YYDKDF come from the germline V gene (reference sequence). CDR3 sequence reads: CATSSQGTGLETQYF. The DNA for the CDR3 is TGTGCCACCAGCAGTCAAGGCACGGGGCTGGAGACCCAGTACTTC. The full variable domain, its missing parts supplied by reference TRBV15 and TRBJ2-5, is DAMVIQNPRYQVTQFGKPVTLSCSQTLNHNVMYWYQQKSSQAPKLLFHYYDKDFNNEADTPDNFQSRRPNTSFCFLDIRSPGLGDTAMYLCATSSQGTGLETQYFGPGTRLLVL.

About this clonotype: As the CDR3 is not closed by the conserved phenylalanine or tryptophan, this likely results from a read error. The V gene is TRBV20-1, the J gene TRBJ2-7; 9 bases map to TRBD1. The CDR3 covers 14 residues. Germline trimming cut 6 bases from V and 6 bases from J; bases unmatched to any gene: 12. Looked up from germline, CDR1 is DFQATT and CDR2 is SNEGSKA (reference sequence). CDR3 amino acids: CSAPLGTGLVEQYL. The CDR3 coding sequence is TGCAGTGCCCCCCTGGGGACAGGGTTGGTCGAGCAGTACCTC.

This clonotype was picked up many times. The rearrangement uses TRBV20-1 and TRBJ2-5; 9 bases fit TRBD2. Germline V CDR1 and CDR2: DFQATT, SNEGSKA (reference sequence). V gave up 6 bases and J gave up 3 bases; unmatched junction bases: 11. There are 15 residues in the CDR3. The CDR3, as DNA: TGCAGTGCCACGTCGGCAGGCGGGGGGGAAGAGACCCAGTACTTC. It codes for CSATSAGGGEETQYF.

The sample holds a few counts of this clonotype. The chain has TRBV19 and TRBJ1-1; D is unclear. This CDR3 has 13 residues. Germline CDR1 LNHDA, CDR2 SQIVND (reference sequence). V was shortened by 1 base and J by 5 bases, with 8 bases between the two germline ends. This CDR3 is CASSIVWGTEAFF. The CDR3 DNA reads TGTGCCAGTAGTATAGTGTGGGGAACTGAAGCTTTCTTT.